Given below is one T cell receptor beta chain in context. No antigen is known for it. These data are taken from a study of regulatory T cells in long-lasting Graves disease. For the study at large: The antithyroid drugs taken by newly diagnosed Graves' patients had been used for under 3 months.

Per germline, CDR1 MNHEY and CDR2 SVGEGT. This CDR3 comprises 12 residues. V trimming: 9 bases; J trimming: 3 bases; junction bases outside the gene matches: 5. Findings and limits, study-wide: Persistent disease preferred TRBV28, TRBJ1-2 and TRBJ2-5; new disease, TRBV20-1 and TRBJ2-1.

Time point defined: newly diagnosed GD, antithyroid drugs for less than 3 months. Researchers made the TCR library from RNA that was extracted from PBMCs. Diagnosis followed American Thyroid Association guidelines for Graves' disease. The source of the patients was an endocrinology department in Xi'an, China. CDR3-region Arm-PCR and iRepertoire HTBI primers produced the TCR beta libraries. Using its own MiXCR run on the multiplex PCR reads, TCRdb lists one record per CDR3 protein. The table includes fewer than 400,000 distinct CDR3 sequences, 18% detected once. This TCR derives from a female donor with Graves disease. The source was peripheral blood mononuclear cells (PBMCs), collected at new diagnosis, from a patient treated with antithyroid drugs. This chain links TRBV6-2 or TRBV6-3 with TRBJ2-7, with 7 bases identical to TRBD2. CDR3 region: CASFREVYEQYF. The CDR3 nucleotides read TGTGCCAGTTTTCGGGAGGTCTACGAGCAGTACTTC.